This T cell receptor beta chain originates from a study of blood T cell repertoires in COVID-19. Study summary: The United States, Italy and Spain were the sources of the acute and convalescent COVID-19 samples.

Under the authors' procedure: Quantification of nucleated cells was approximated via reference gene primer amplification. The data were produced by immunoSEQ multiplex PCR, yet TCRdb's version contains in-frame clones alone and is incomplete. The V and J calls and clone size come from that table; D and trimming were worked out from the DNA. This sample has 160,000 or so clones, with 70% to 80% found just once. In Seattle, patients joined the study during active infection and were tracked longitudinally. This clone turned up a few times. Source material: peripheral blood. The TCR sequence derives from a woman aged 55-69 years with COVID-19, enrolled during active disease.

The CDR3 nucleotides are TGTGCCAGCAGTCCAACCCCAGGGGGAATTGAGACCCAGTACTTC. It is translated as CASSPTPGGIETQYF. This chain joins TRBV6-5 and TRBJ2-5; 7 nucleotides agree with TRBD1. The CDR3 sequence is 15 residues long. V shed 5 bases, J shed 5 bases, and the junction held 11 bases outside the gene matches. Per the germline V gene, CDR1 is MNHEY and CDR2 is SVGAGI.